The 26 T cell receptor beta chains below all came from one sample that was sequenced in a study of T cells in localized non-small cell lung cancer. TCRdb's table, derived via immunoSEQ multiplex PCR, lists solely in-frame clones and lacks some. The sample contains about 33,000 clones, 90% of which appear only once. The input for sequencing was peripheral blood, taken before any cancer treatment. The receptor source for this set is a man aged 40-75 years with stage I lung adenocarcinoma.

This clone came up a few times. The genes are TRBV6-1 and TRBJ2-4; TRBD1 matches at 8 bases. The CDR3 runs to 12 residues. Germline loops: CDR1 MNHNS, CDR2 SASEGT. The J segment lost 8 bases and the V segment lost 10 bases, leaving 7 bases of the junction unmatched. The CDR3 coding sequence is TGTGCCACCGACAGGGGAAGGGACATTCAGTACTTC. Amino acid sequence: CATDRGRDIQYF.

The genes are TRBV6-6 and TRBJ2-6; D not certain. The V gene's germline CDR1 is MNHNY and CDR2 SVGAGI (reference sequence). This CDR3 is built from 13 residues. V was shortened by 7 bases and J by 4 bases, with 8 bases between the two germline ends. CDR3 loop: CASNNGGANVLTF. The CDR3 region has the DNA TGTGCCAGCAACAACGGGGGGGCCAACGTCCTGACTTTC.

The chain couples TRBV18 to TRBJ1-2; D uncertain. The CDR3 consists of 14 residues. V dropped 3 bases and J dropped 2 bases, with 10 bases sitting between them. The germline V gene has CDR1 KGHSH and CDR2 LQKENI. This CDR3 is CASSPPMGNYGYTF. CDR3 DNA: TGTGCCAGCTCACCCCCCATGGGAAACTATGGCTACACCTTC.

The CDR3 DNA follows: TGTGCCAGCAGCTTTAAACAGGGGAACTATGGCTACACCTTC. Amino acid sequence: CASSFKQGNYGYTF. This chain links TRBV5-6 with TRBJ1-2; 7 nucleotides align to TRBD1. Germline V gene data show CDR1 as SGHDT and CDR2 as YYEEEE. The V segment lost 2 bases and the J segment 2 bases; nucleotides outside the gene matches: 3. This CDR3 is built from 14 residues.

V and J are TRBV19 and TRBJ1-5; D uncertain. Germline V lookup: CDR1 LNHDA, CDR2 SQIVND (reference sequence). CDR3 size: 16 residues. V lost 4 bases to trimming and J lost 2 bases, with 15 bases between them. The CDR3 loop reads CASSTTSDPRNQPQHF. CDR3 DNA sequence: TGTGCCAGTAGTACCACCTCGGACCCCCGCAATCAGCCCCAGCATTTT.

The rearrangement uses TRBV6-1 and TRBJ2-7, with D perhaps being TRBD1 or TRBD2 (5 bases each). This CDR3 has 13 amino acids. The V gene's germline CDR1 is MNHNS and CDR2 SASEGT. V was shortened by 4 bases and J by 3 bases, with 10 bases between the two germline ends. CDR3 protein: CASSGGRGYEQYF. The CDR3, as DNA: TGTGCCAGCAGTGGGGGACGGGGCTACGAGCAGTACTTC.

The V call is TRBV2, the J call TRBJ2-3, with D perhaps TRBD2 (6 bases). The CDR3 is made up of 15 amino acids. Trimming pared 10 bases from V and 6 bases from J, leaving 23 bases between. The V gene's germline CDR1 is SNHLY and CDR2 FYNNEI. The CDR3 spells CATGSPGTRGDTQYF. The CDR3 DNA follows: TGTGCCACCGGGTCCCCCGGGACTCGCGGGGATACGCAGTATTTT.

This chain uses TRBV5-6 with TRBJ1-6; D is undetermined. Germline V gene data show CDR1 as SGHDT and CDR2 as YYEEEE. The CDR3 sequence is 18 residues long. Trimming took 2 bases from V and 0 from J, leaving 15 bases between them. Written as DNA, the CDR3 is TGTGCCAGCAGCTTAATCGTAGATTCGAGCTCCTATAATTCACCCCTCCACTTT. It is translated as CASSLIVDSSSYNSPLHF. The variable domain in full, with the rest retrieved from reference TRBV5-6 and TRBJ1-6, is DAGVTQSPTHLIKTRGQQVTLRCSPKSGHDTVSWYQQALGQGPQFIFQYYEEEERQRGNFPDRFSGHQFPNYSSELNVNALLLGDSALYLCASSLIVDSSSYNSPLHFGNGTRLTVT.

The rearrangement links TRBV29-1 to TRBJ2-3; the match to TRBD1 covers 9 bases. The CDR3 loop spans 16 amino acids. Germline assignment: CDR1 SQVTM and CDR2 ANQGSEA. The trim removed 1 base at V and 0 bases at J, leaving 5 bases unmatched. CDR3 sequence reads: CSVEGDREISTDTQYF. CDR3 sequence (DNA): TGCAGCGTTGAAGGGGACAGGGAAATTAGCACAGATACGCAGTATTTT.

CDR3 DNA sequence: TGCGCCAGCAGTGAGACCTGGACAGGGACGGACACCATATATTTT. Translation gives CASSETWTGTDTIYF. The chain has TRBV10-1 and TRBJ1-3, with 8 bases fitting TRBD1. Looked up from germline, CDR1 is WNHNN and CDR2 is SYGVQD (reference sequence). The CDR3 runs to 15 residues. V shed 2 bases, J shed 8 bases, and the junction held 8 bases outside the gene matches.

V and J are TRBV30 and TRBJ1-1; 9 nucleotides agree with TRBD1. This CDR3 comprises 15 residues. The ends lost 3 bases at V and 5 bases at J; junction bases unmatched: 10. Per the germline V gene, CDR1 is GTSNPN and CDR2 is SVGIG (reference sequence). The CDR3 coding sequence is TGTGCCTGGAGACGACCGGGACAGGGTCGTACTGAAGCTTTCTTT. Its translation is CAWRRPGQGRTEAFF.

A few counts support this clone. CDR3 coding DNA: TGTGCCAGTACGGCTCAGCTTGAAGCTTTCTTT. Protein product: CASTAQLEAFF. V gene TRBV19 combines with J gene TRBJ1-1; D is undetermined. The germline V and J ends were trimmed by 7 bases and 7 bases, with 10 bases remaining between them. Germline V CDR1 and CDR2: LNHDA, SQIVND (reference sequence). The CDR3 is 11 residues long.

The genes are TRBV30 and TRBJ1-3, with D possibly being TRBD1 (5 bases). With 2 bases removed from V and 0 bases from J, the gap between germline ends came to 11 bases. This CDR3 has 15 residues. Germline-derived CDR1 and CDR2 are GTSNPN and SVGIG (reference sequence). The CDR3 region is CAWSRDSGSGNTIYF. In DNA form, the CDR3 reads TGTGCCTGGAGTAGGGACTCGGGCTCTGGAAACACCATATATTTT.

The V call is TRBV27, the J call TRBJ2-7; 7 bases fit TRBD1. Trimming at V came to 6 bases and at J to 5 bases, leaving 16 bases not matched to a gene. The CDR3 contains 16 residues. CDR1 and CDR2 from the germline V gene are MNHEY and SMNVEV (reference sequence). CDR3 in DNA: TGTGCCAGCAGCCCTTATCGACGAGGGGGCCTGGACGAGCAGTACTTC. Protein: CASSPYRRGGLDEQYF.

The J gene is TRBJ2-7, the V gene TRBV19; 8 bases align to TRBD1. Germline CDR1 is LNHDA and CDR2 is SQIVND (reference sequence). CDR3 size: 15 residues. The ends lost 3 bases at V and 4 bases at J; junction bases unmatched: 8. The CDR3 sequence: CASSISLGQAYEQYF. In DNA, the CDR3 is TGTGCCAGTAGTATTTCTCTGGGACAGGCTTACGAGCAGTACTTC.

This chain joins TRBV6-4 and TRBJ2-3; 13 bases are shared with TRBD2. The CDR3 runs to 16 residues. The germline V gene encodes CDR1 MRHNA and CDR2 SNTAGT. V was clipped by 5 bases and J by 2 bases; unmatched bases: 4. The CDR3 sequence is CASSRLAGGSTDTQYF. As DNA, the CDR3 is TGTGCCAGCAGTCGACTAGCGGGGGGCTCCACAGATACGCAGTATTTT.

V is TRBV11-3 and J is TRBJ2-3; D unresolved. Germline CDR1 is SGHNT and CDR2 is YENEEA. The CDR3 totals 13 residues. V gave up 3 bases and J gave up 6 bases, with 10 bases separating them. Written as DNA, the CDR3 is TGTGCCAGCAGCTTCTCCCAAACCGATACGCAGTATTTT. This translates into CASSFSQTDTQYF.

The V gene is TRBV5-4, the J gene TRBJ1-1; 8 bases line up with TRBD1. In germline, CDR1 is SGHNT, CDR2 YYREEE (reference sequence). V lost 4 bases to trimming and J lost 1 base; unmatched junction nucleotides: 3. This CDR3 has 14 residues. The CDR3 here is CASSLDRGNTEAFF. For the CDR3, the DNA is TGTGCCAGCAGCCTTGACAGGGGGAACACTGAAGCTTTCTTT.

The V and J genes are TRBV19 and TRBJ1-2; 7 bases are a match to TRBD1. Germline lookup yields CDR1 LNHDA and CDR2 SQIVND (reference sequence). V was clipped by 7 bases and J by 8 bases; unmatched bases: 7. The CDR3 totals 12 residues. The DNA of the CDR3 is TGTGCCAGTACCACAGGGGCGTGGGGCTACACCTTC. Encoded protein: CASTTGAWGYTF.

This chain joins TRBV5-6 and TRBJ2-7; D ambiguous. This CDR3 is built from 15 residues. V was cut by 0 bases and J by 6 bases, with 16 bases left in between. Germline V lookup: CDR1 SGHDT, CDR2 YYEEEE. The CDR3: CASSLEARRSSEQYF. The DNA for the CDR3 is TGTGCCAGCAGCTTGGAAGCTAGGCGTTCGTCCGAGCAGTACTTC.

This clone was detected only once. The V gene is TRBV6-1, the J gene TRBJ2-7, with D hard to call. Looked up from germline, CDR1 is MNHNS and CDR2 is SASEGT. Trimming left V 3 bases short and J 6 bases short, with 6 bases between. The CDR3 is 11 residues long. This chain's CDR3 is CASSEPFEQYF. CDR3 DNA sequence: TGTGCCAGCAGTGAGCCGTTCGAGCAGTACTTC.

The CDR3 sequence: CASSPPWGADQETQYF. The CDR3 bases are TGTGCCAGCAGCCCGCCCTGGGGGGCGGACCAAGAGACCCAGTACTTC. The chain joins TRBV2 to TRBJ2-5; perhaps D is TRBD1 or TRBD2 (6 bases each). This CDR3 contains 16 residues. Trimming removed 6 bases at V and 0 bases at J, with 17 bases between. In germline, CDR1 is SNHLY, CDR2 FYNNEI.

The chain joins TRBV2 to TRBJ2-1; TRBD2 aligns across 8 bases. CDR1 is SNHLY, CDR2 FYNNEI, per germline. The CDR3 runs 11 residues. Trimming took 9 bases from V and 8 from J; bases not matched to a gene: 3. The CDR3 DNA reads TGTGCCAGTCGGGAGGGCTATGAGCAGTTCTTC. This gives the protein CASREGYEQFF.

The chain couples TRBV6-1 to TRBJ2-4; no clear D. Germline V lookup: CDR1 MNHNS, CDR2 SASEGT. V was trimmed by 3 bases and J by 3 bases, leaving 6 bases between them. This CDR3 spans 13 amino acids. As DNA, the CDR3 is TGTGCCAGCAGTGAGCAGGACAAAAACATTCAGTACTTC. This sequence encodes CASSEQDKNIQYF.

The CDR3 sequence: CASSGWGGPSREQYF. CDR3 nucleotides: TGTGCCAGCAGTGGCTGGGGGGGGCCCTCTCGAGAGCAGTACTTC. J is TRBJ2-7 and V is TRBV6-1; D is perhaps TRBD2 (7 bases). CDR1 is MNHNS, CDR2 SASEGT, per germline. The CDR3 length is 15 residues. The V and J ends lost 4 bases and 7 bases respectively, with 20 bases between them.

This chain joins TRBV7-2 and TRBJ1-1, with D hard to call. The V gene lost 8 bases and the J gene lost 1 base, with 14 bases spanning the gap. This CDR3 comprises 14 residues. The germline CDR1 and CDR2 sequences are SGHTA and FQGNSA. CDR3 sequence reads: CASSREKRNTEAFF. In DNA, the CDR3 is TGTGCCAGCTCAAGGGAGAAGAGGAACACTGAAGCTTTCTTT.